At least ten counts were recorded for the clone carrying this T cell receptor (beta chain). What it recognizes is unknown. Quantitative 5'-RACE with molecular barcodes produced the TCR beta libraries. TCRdb fed the 5' RACE reads into MiXCR, producing one record per CDR3 protein. The profile shows some 150,000 distinct CDR3 sequences, about an eighth of them singletons. The data derive from a study of CD8 T cells in ankylosing spondylitis. Findings and limits, study-wide: Ankylosing spondylitis blood appeared to be characterized by a TCR beta motif of 7 to 9 highly homologous variants.

The CDR3 is 11 amino acids. The germline V gene encodes CDR1 SNHLY and CDR2 FYNNEI. With 4 bases removed from V and 7 bases from J, the gap between germline ends came to 7 bases. The receptor was isolated from a female donor with ankylosing spondylitis or in good health (not recorded which). Sequencing used blood, either unsorted or a sorted T cell fraction (not recorded which). V and J are TRBV2 and TRBJ2-5, with D unclear. CDR3 coding DNA: TGTGCCAGCAGTGGAGGTTCGACCCAGTACTTC. Its protein product is CASSGGSTQYF.